Listed below are T cell receptor beta chains from one sample, sequenced in a study of cytomegalovirus exposure and HLA in healthy donors. TCRdb's copy holds only in-frame clones and misses some; the assay was immunoSEQ multiplex PCR. This sample has under 250,000 clones, with approximately 80% found just once. The source material was PBMCs. The origin of the receptors is a boy aged 2-15 years in good health and CMV-seronegative. CDR3s include the opening cysteine and the closing phenylalanine or tryptophan. A D gene is named only where the DNA matches it firmly. The size of a clone is reported for some rows only, either as once, few or many, or as a class for expanded clones.

V gene,clone size,D gene,J gene,CDR3 DNA,CDR3 protein
TRBV12-2,-,-,TRBJ2-5,TGTGCAAGTCGCCCTAACAGGGCCCAAGAGACCCAGTACTTC,CASRPNRAQETQYF
TRBV9,-,TRBD2,TRBJ2-2,TGTGCCAGCAGCGTTTCAGCGGGGGGCCGGGACACCGGGGAGCTGTTTTTT,CASSVSAGGRDTGELFF
TRBV14,-,TRBD2,TRBJ2-2,TGTGCCAGCAGCCAAGTGCGGCTAGCGGGGGAGACCGGGGAGCTGTTTTTT,CASSQVRLAGETGELFF
TRBV5-4,-,TRBD1,TRBJ2-2,TGTGCCAGCAGCTCCGGGACAGGGTTTACCGGGGAGCTGTTTTTT,CASSSGTGFTGELFF
TRBV27,-,TRBD2,TRBJ2-7,TGTGCCAGCAGTTTACTAGCGGACTCCTACGAGCAGTACTTC,CASSLLADSYEQYF
TRBV7-9,-,-,TRBJ2-1,TGTGCCAGCAACCGACTAGTCGGTGAGCAGTTCTTC,CASNRLVGEQFF
TRBV7-7,-,TRBD2,TRBJ2-1,TGTGCTAGCAGCGTGACTAGCGGGAACCCCCCCCACAATGAGCAGTTCTTC,CASSVTSGNPPHNEQFF
TRBV21-1,-,-,TRBJ2-5,TGTGCCAGCAGCAAAGCGCTGGGACAGGAAAAAGAGACCCAGTACTTC,CASSKALGQEKETQYF
TRBV5-4,-,-,TRBJ2-1,TGTGCCAGCAGCTTTATCCAGGGCCAAAATGAGCAGTTCTTC,CASSFIQGQNEQFF
TRBV30,-,-,TRBJ2-4,TGTGCCTGGAGTGTACTCGGCGGACGGGGAAACATTCAGTACTTC,CAWSVLGGRGNIQYF
TRBV10-3,-,TRBD2,TRBJ2-3,TGTGCCTCCGGGGGGACCGATACGCAGTATTTT,CASGGTDTQYF
TRBV7-2,-,TRBD1,TRBJ2-7,TGTGCCAGCAGCCTGGACAGGGCCCGCTCCTACGAGCAGTACTTC,CASSLDRARSYEQYF
TRBV4-1,-,-,TRBJ2-1,TGCGCCAGCAGCCAACAATCGGGAGTTCGCTACAATGAGCAGTTCTTC,CASSQQSGVRYNEQFF
TRBV7-8,-,-,TRBJ1-2,TGTGCCAGCAGCTGGGACTCAGGCAGTGGCTACACCTTC,CASSWDSGSGYTF
TRBV13,few,TRBD1,TRBJ2-3,TGTGCCAGCAGCTCGGGACAGGGTGCAGATACGCAGTATTTT,CASSSGQGADTQYF
TRBV15,-,-,TRBJ2-1,TGTGCCACCAGCAGAGATCGGTATGAGCAGTTCTTC,CATSRDRYEQFF
TRBV19,-,-,TRBJ2-5,TGTGCCAGTAGTATGGCGGACAGAAAAGAGACCCAGTACTTC,CASSMADRKETQYF
TRBV11-3,-,-,TRBJ2-1,TGTGCCAGCAGCAGAGAGGGTCTAGCGTACAATGAGCAGTTCTTC,CASSREGLAYNEQFF
TRBV6-6,-,TRBD1,TRBJ1-1,TGTGCCAGCATTCGGGGACAGTCCATGAACACTGAAGCTTTCTTT,CASIRGQSMNTEAFF
TRBV7-9,-,-,TRBJ2-7,TGTGCCAGCAGCCAACGTCGAGCATCCCAGGCCCATTACGAGCAGTACTTC,CASSQRRASQAHYEQYF
TRBV6-1,-,-,TRBJ1-2,TGTGCCAGCAGTGAACACGGAGGGAGTAACTATGGCTACACCTTC,CASSEHGGSNYGYTF
TRBV27,-,TRBD2,TRBJ2-7,TGTGCCAGCAGTCGGCCAGTCGGGACTAGCGACTCCTACGAGCAGTACTTC,CASSRPVGTSDSYEQYF
TRBV5-6,-,TRBD2,TRBJ2-1,TGTGCCAGCGGCCGCGGGGGGACCCGGGGGCAGTTCTTC,CASGRGGTRGQFF
TRBV27,-,-,TRBJ1-5,TGTGCCAGCAGTCAACAGGGCGTCGAGCCCCAGCATTTT,CASSQQGVEPQHF
TRBV7-9,-,-,TRBJ1-1,TGTGCCAGCAGCTTAGAGTTCACCAGGGGGAACACTGAAGCTTTCTTT,CASSLEFTRGNTEAFF
TRBV10-3,-,TRBD1,TRBJ1-1,TGTGCCATCAGTGAGTCACCAGGGGGCGTCGTGGGAGCTTTCTTT,CAISESPGGVVGAFF
TRBV9,-,TRBD1,TRBJ2-3,TGTGCCAGCAGCCTACGGACAGGGACAGATACGCAGTATTTT,CASSLRTGTDTQYF
TRBV14,-,TRBD2,TRBJ2-2,TGTGCCAGCAGCCTACTAGCGGGAGGGCGTGCCGGGGAGCTGTTTTTT,CASSLLAGGRAGELFF
TRBV5-1,-,TRBD2,TRBJ2-7,TGCGCCAGCAGCTTGAACCCGACTAGCGGATCTTCCTACGAGCAGTACTTC,CASSLNPTSGSSYEQYF
TRBV4-1,-,TRBD2,TRBJ2-7,TGCGCCAGCAGCTTTACAGCCGGGACTAGCGGGGGGAGCTCCTACGAGCAGTACTTC,CASSFTAGTSGGSSYEQYF
TRBV25-1,-,TRBD2,TRBJ2-2,TGTGCCAGCGGACTAGCCGTCACCGGGGAGCTGTTTTTT,CASGLAVTGELFF
TRBV9,-,TRBD1,TRBJ1-2,TGTGCCAGCAGCGTGGAGATAGGGACAGACTATGGCTACACCTTC,CASSVEIGTDYGYTF
TRBV6-1,-,TRBD1,TRBJ2-7,TGTGCCAGCAGGAGGGACAGGAAATCCTACGAGCAGTACTTC,CASRRDRKSYEQYF
TRBV19,-,TRBD2,TRBJ2-2,TGTGCCAGTAGTGCCGGGACTAGCGGGACAAGGGGGAGCGGGGAGCTGTTTTTT,CASSAGTSGTRGSGELFF
TRBV11-2,-,-,TRBJ1-1,TGTGCCAGCAGCTTGACTGGGGGCAACGGTGAAGCTTTCTTT,CASSLTGGNGEAFF
TRBV7-9,-,TRBD1,TRBJ1-1,TGTGCCAGCAGCCCCATCCAGGGGGGCCGAACAACTGAAGCTTTCTTT,CASSPIQGGRTTEAFF
TRBV30,-,-,TRBJ1-1,TGTGCCTGGAGTGTACGGGGGGGCGCGGAGACTTTCTTT,CAWSVRGGAETFF
TRBV7-8,once,TRBD1,TRBJ2-2,TGTGCCAGCAGCACCCCCAACAGGGGACCGAACACCGGGGAGCTGTTTTTT,CASSTPNRGPNTGELFF
TRBV10-1,-,-,TRBJ2-1,TGCGCCAGCAGTGAGAGGGACTCCCGGGACAATGAGCAGTTCTTC,CASSERDSRDNEQFF
TRBV7-2,-,TRBD2,TRBJ2-5,TGTGCCAGCAGCTTTGGACTAGCGGGAGGCACTATCCAAGAGACCCAGTACTTC,CASSFGLAGGTIQETQYF
TRBV7-2,-,TRBD2,TRBJ2-1,TGTGCCAGCAGCTGGCCGGGACTAGCGGGAAGGAGGGGTGAGCAGTTCTTC,CASSWPGLAGRRGEQFF
TRBV5-6,few,TRBD2,TRBJ2-5,TGTGCCAGCAGCTGGGGTCCGGGACTAGCGGGGGGAGAGACCCAGTACTTC,CASSWGPGLAGGETQYF
TRBV28,-,TRBD1,TRBJ2-7,TGTGCCAGCACCCACCGGGACAGGGACGAGCAGTACTTC,CASTHRDRDEQYF
TRBV9,-,TRBD2,TRBJ2-7,TGTGCCAGCAGCGTAGGTAGCGGGGGAGTCTACGAGCAGTACTTC,CASSVGSGGVYEQYF
TRBV9,-,-,TRBJ2-2,TGTGCCAGCAGTGTACAAGGGAGGGGGTGGAACACCGGGGAGCTGTTTTTT,CASSVQGRGWNTGELFF
TRBV27,-,TRBD2,TRBJ2-7,TGTGCCAGCAGTTATAGCGGGGACACCACCTACGAGCAGTACTTC,CASSYSGDTTYEQYF
TRBV11-2,-,TRBD1,TRBJ2-7,TGTGCCAGCAGCGTAGGGACAGACTACGAGCAGTACTTC,CASSVGTDYEQYF
TRBV7-6,-,TRBD2,TRBJ2-5,TGTGCCAGCAGCTTACCCGGGGGGCAAGAGACCCAGTACTTC,CASSLPGGQETQYF
TRBV20-1,-,-,TRBJ1-1,TGCAGTGCCCCAGGGGCTGAAGCTTTCTTT,CSAPGAEAFF
TRBV4-1,-,-,TRBJ1-5,TGCGCCAGCAGCCAAGGGACAGACAATCAGCCCCAGCATTTT,CASSQGTDNQPQHF
TRBV4-2,-,TRBD2,TRBJ2-1,TGTGCCAGCAGCCATCCTAGCGGGAGGGGGGATGAGCAGTTCTTC,CASSHPSGRGDEQFF
TRBV25-1,-,-,TRBJ2-1,TGTGCCAGCAGTGAATTAAGCTTCCTCTCCTACAATGAGCAGTTCTTC,CASSELSFLSYNEQFF
TRBV5-4,-,TRBD2,TRBJ2-1,TGTGCCAGCCGCCGGACTAGCGGGGGGGCCGTCTACAATGAGCAGTTCTTC,CASRRTSGGAVYNEQFF
TRBV4-1,few,TRBD2,TRBJ2-6,TGCGCCAGCAGCCAATTGACTAGCGGGATATACTCTGGGGCCAACGTCCTGACTTTC,CASSQLTSGIYSGANVLTF
TRBV18,-,TRBD2,TRBJ2-7,TGTGCCAGCTCACCCTCCTGGACTAGCGAGTACGAGCAGTACTTC,CASSPSWTSEYEQYF
TRBV6-5,-,TRBD1,TRBJ2-3,TGTGCCAGCAGTCCCGACAGGGATCCTCAGCCCCAGTATTTT,CASSPDRDPQPQYF
TRBV4-1,few,-,TRBJ2-2,TGCGCCAGCAGCCCTAATTGGAACACCGGGGAGCTGTTTTTT,CASSPNWNTGELFF